The T cell receptor (beta chain) described here comes from a study of a mutant IDH1 vaccine in newly diagnosed glioma. Study-level information: In some groups vaccination began 4-6 weeks post-radiotherapy; others received it with temozolomide. Treated individuals were approximately 60% male and roughly 40% female, averaging about 40 years of age. Former treatment meant radiotherapy, temozolomide, or both; the majority had gotten both. Overall study results and limits: Apparently unrelated to pseudoprogression were changes in the top peripheral T cell clonotypes.

As concerns this clone: What it recognizes is unknown.

As to time point: week 47, end of study. With topical imiquimod, each dose of the vaccine consisted of 300 ug of mutant IDH1 20-mer peptide. Produced via immunoSEQ multiplex PCR; TCRdb's table is partial and in-frame only. The repertoire includes about 13,000 clones, around three quarters of them detected once, and 4% to 5% sits in the top ten. Germline CDR1 and CDR2: SGHRS and YFSETQ. V shed 5 bases and J shed 6 bases, with 14 bases lying between them. The CDR3 runs to 14 residues. This receptor was obtained from a woman between 40 and 50 years old with glioma. The sample consisted of PBMCs, taken from a glioma patient whose treatment included an IDH1 peptide vaccine. This chain joins TRBV5-1 and TRBJ1-4; D ambiguous. CDR3: CASSSRSSDEKLFF. The CDR3 bases are TGCGCCAGCAGTAGTAGGTCGTCCGATGAAAAACTGTTTTTT.